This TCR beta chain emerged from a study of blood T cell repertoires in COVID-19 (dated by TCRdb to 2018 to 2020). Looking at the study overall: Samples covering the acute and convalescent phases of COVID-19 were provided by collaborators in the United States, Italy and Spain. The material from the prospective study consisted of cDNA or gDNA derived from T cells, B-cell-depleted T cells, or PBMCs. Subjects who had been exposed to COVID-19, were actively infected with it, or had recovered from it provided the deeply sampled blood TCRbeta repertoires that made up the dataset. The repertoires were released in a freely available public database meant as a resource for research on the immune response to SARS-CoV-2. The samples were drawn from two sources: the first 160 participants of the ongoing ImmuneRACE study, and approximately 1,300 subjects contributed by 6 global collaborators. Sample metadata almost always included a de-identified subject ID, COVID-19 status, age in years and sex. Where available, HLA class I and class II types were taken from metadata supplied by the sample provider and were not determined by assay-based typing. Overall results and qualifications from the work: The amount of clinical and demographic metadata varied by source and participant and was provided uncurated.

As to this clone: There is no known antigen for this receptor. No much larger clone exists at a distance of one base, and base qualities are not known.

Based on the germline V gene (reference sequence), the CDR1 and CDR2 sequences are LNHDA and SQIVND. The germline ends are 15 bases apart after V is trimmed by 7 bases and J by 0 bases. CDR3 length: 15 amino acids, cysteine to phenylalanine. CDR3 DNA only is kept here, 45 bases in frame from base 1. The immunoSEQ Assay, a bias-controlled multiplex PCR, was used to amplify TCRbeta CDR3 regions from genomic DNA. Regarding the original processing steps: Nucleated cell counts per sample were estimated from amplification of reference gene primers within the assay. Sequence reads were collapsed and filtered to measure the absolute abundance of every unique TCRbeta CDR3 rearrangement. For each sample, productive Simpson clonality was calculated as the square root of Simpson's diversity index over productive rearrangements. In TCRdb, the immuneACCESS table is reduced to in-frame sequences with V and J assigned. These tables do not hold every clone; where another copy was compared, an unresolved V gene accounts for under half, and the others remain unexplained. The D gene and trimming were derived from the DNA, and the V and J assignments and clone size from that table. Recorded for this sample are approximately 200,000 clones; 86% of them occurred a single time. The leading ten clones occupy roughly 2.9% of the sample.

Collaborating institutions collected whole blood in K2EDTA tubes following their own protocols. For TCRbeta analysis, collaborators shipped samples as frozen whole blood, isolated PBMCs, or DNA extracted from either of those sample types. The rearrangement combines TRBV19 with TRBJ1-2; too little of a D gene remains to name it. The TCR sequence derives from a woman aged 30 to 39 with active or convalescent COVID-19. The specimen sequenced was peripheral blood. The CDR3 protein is CASNWAALPNYGYTF. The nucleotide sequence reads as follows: TGTGCCAGTAACTGGGCAGCTCTCCCTAACTATGGCTACACCTTC.